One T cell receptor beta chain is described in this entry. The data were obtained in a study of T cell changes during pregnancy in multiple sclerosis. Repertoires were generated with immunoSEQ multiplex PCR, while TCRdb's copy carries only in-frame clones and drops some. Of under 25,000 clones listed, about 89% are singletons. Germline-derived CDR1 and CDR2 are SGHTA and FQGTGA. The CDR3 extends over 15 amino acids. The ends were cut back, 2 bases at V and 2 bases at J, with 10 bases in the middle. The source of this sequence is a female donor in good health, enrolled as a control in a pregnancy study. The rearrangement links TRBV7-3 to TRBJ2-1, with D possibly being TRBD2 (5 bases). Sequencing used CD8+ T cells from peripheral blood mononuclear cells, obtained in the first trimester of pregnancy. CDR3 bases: TGTGCCAGCAGCTTAGCGGGCTACGCCTACAATGAGCAGTTCTTC. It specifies CASSLAGYAYNEQFF.